This entry describes one T cell receptor (beta chain). The antigen is not known. This specimen belongs to a study of T cells in Graves' hyperthyroidism and ophthalmopathy. The germline gives CDR1 SGHAT, CDR2 FQNNGV. Trimming cost V 4 bases and J 0 bases, with 13 bases left between them. This CDR3 is built from 16 residues. The CDR3 regions of TCR beta were amplified from RNA transcripts. An initial round of RT-PCR targeting the TCR CDR3 relied on the HTBI primer set. A single record per CDR3 protein comes from TCRdb applying MiXCR to the multiplex PCR reads. The table shows some 550,000 distinct CDR3 sequences, with about a sixth occurring only once. Study-level results: The blood repertoire included most of the expanded thyroid clonotypes above 0.001.

The sequencing sample was made of blood. The chain carries TRBV11-2 and TRBJ2-1, with D tentatively TRBD2 (6 bases). This receptor was obtained from a woman in her forties with Graves' ophthalmopathy. The CDR3 coding sequence is TGTGCCAGCAGCTCTGGTAGCGGAGCCTCCTACAATGAGCAGTTCTTC. Residues: CASSSGSGASYNEQFF.